The TCR beta chain under discussion was sequenced for a study of T cell changes during pregnancy in multiple sclerosis. Repertoires were generated with immunoSEQ multiplex PCR, while TCRdb's copy carries only in-frame clones and drops some. The sample lists under 55,000 clones; approximately 92% were seen once. The TCR sequence derives from a female donor with multiple sclerosis, enrolled in a pregnancy study. The sequencing used CD4+ T cells from peripheral blood mononuclear cells, collected in the third trimester of pregnancy.

CDR3 nucleotides: TGTGCCAGCTCACCATTGGGACAGGGAGTAACTAATGAAAAACTGTTTTTT. It specifies CASSPLGQGVTNEKLFF. The chain is built from TRBV18 and TRBJ1-4, with 9 bases fitting TRBD1. There are 17 residues in the CDR3. Trimming took 2 bases from V and 1 from J; bases not matched to a gene: 5. Germline CDR1 and CDR2: KGHSH and LQKENI.